A single sample is the source of the 20 T cell receptor beta chains below, sequenced in a study of T cell responses to AZD1222 COVID-19 vaccine. Only in-frame clones appear in the TCRdb table, and some are missing; sequencing was by immunoSEQ multiplex PCR. Seen here are 65,000 to 90,000 clones, approximately 88% observed once, and the top ten hold around 19%. The sample consisted of peripheral blood, taken on day 0 of AZD1222 vaccination. The origin of the receptors is an adult in good health.

This clone was seen only once. The V and J genes are TRBV27 and TRBJ1-1, with 10 positions matching TRBD1. The trim removed 7 bases at V and 2 bases at J, leaving 7 bases unmatched. This CDR3 spans 15 amino acids. From germline, CDR1 is MNHEY and CDR2 SMNVEV (reference sequence). The CDR3 sequence is CASKGTGAKNTEAFF. The DNA of the CDR3 is TGTGCCAGCAAGGGGACAGGGGCCAAAAACACTGAAGCTTTCTTT.

CDR3 nucleotides: TGTGCCAGCAGGCATCTTCAGGGACAGGGGGAACTAGCCAAAAACATTCAGTACTTC. Encoded protein: CASRHLQGQGELAKNIQYF. The rearrangement uses TRBV27 and TRBJ2-4; 11 bases are a match to TRBD1. V lost 6 bases, J lost 0 bases, and 13 bases stayed unmatched. CDR3 length: 19 amino acids. Germline CDR1 MNHEY, CDR2 SMNVEV (reference sequence).

V gene TRBV11-2 combines with J gene TRBJ1-4; 11 bases fit TRBD1. Trimming removed 5 bases from V and 2 bases from J; junction bases left unmatched: 4. Germline-derived CDR1 and CDR2 are SGHAT and FQNNGV. The CDR3 is made up of 16 amino acids. CDR3 residues: CASSPGQGGTNEKLFF. The CDR3 nucleotides read TGTGCCAGCAGCCCGGGACAGGGGGGGACTAATGAAAAACTGTTTTTT.

The V and J genes are TRBV18 and TRBJ2-2; 8 nucleotides agree with TRBD2. Germline CDR1 reads KGHSH; CDR2 reads LQKENI. The CDR3 loop spans 16 amino acids. J gave up 6 bases and V 6 bases, and 12 bases lay outside the gene matches. For the CDR3, the DNA is TGTGCCAGCTCGCTCTCTCAGGCGGGAGGCGCCGGGGAGCTGTTTTTT. Amino acid sequence: CASSLSQAGGAGELFF.

This clone was detected only once. CDR3 nucleotide sequence: TGTGCCAGCAGCTCATACGGAAACACCATATATTTT. Amino acids: CASSSYGNTIYF. V usage is TRBV5-4 and J usage is TRBJ1-3; no clear D gene. The CDR3 spans 12 residues. Between the trimmed V and J ends, which lost 3 bases and 4 bases, there was a span of 5 bases. The germline V gene encodes CDR1 SGHNT and CDR2 YYREEE (reference sequence).

The chain recombines TRBV10-2 with TRBJ2-3, with a possible D match to TRBD1 (6 bases). The CDR3 covers 12 residues. From germline, CDR1 is WSHSY and CDR2 SAAADI. Trimming cost V 6 bases and J 6 bases, with 10 bases left between them. The CDR3 loop reads CASRYRADTQYF. DNA for the CDR3: TGCGCCAGCAGGTACAGGGCGGATACGCAGTATTTT.

The V gene is TRBV6-1, the J gene TRBJ1-6, with D perhaps matching TRBD1 (5 bases). The germline gives CDR1 MNHNS, CDR2 SASEGT. Trimming left V 3 bases short and J 7 bases short, with 10 bases between. This CDR3 spans 14 amino acids. The CDR3 reads CASSDRQGNSPLHF. CDR3 coding DNA: TGTGCCAGCAGTGATCGTCAGGGAAATTCACCCCTCCACTTT.

The chain employs TRBV28 and TRBJ2-3, with 7 nucleotides matching TRBD2. Trimming took 8 bases from V and 4 from J; bases not matched to a gene: 21. CDR1 MDHEN and CDR2 SYDVKM come from the germline V gene. The CDR3 runs 18 residues. CDR3 region: CASPPRFFGGSPADTQYF. CDR3 nucleotide sequence: TGTGCCAGCCCTCCCCGATTTTTCGGGGGGAGCCCAGCAGATACGCAGTATTTT.

This rearrangement joins TRBV15 to TRBJ1-4, with 9 bases that match TRBD1. The CDR3 is 15 residues long. Trimming took 6 bases from V and 5 from J; bases not matched to a gene: 7. Per the germline V gene, CDR1 is LNHNV and CDR2 is YYDKDF (reference sequence). The CDR3 coding sequence is TGTGCCACCAGTGACGGCGGGACAGGGAATGAAAAACTGTTTTTT. Encoded protein: CATSDGGTGNEKLFF.

A single count supports this clone. This chain connects TRBV27 to TRBJ1-2; 7 positions match TRBD1. The CDR3 is made up of 16 amino acids. V was clipped by 0 bases and J by 9 bases; unmatched bases: 13. Germline-derived CDR1 and CDR2 are MNHEY and SMNVEV (reference sequence). CDR3 nucleotide sequence: TGTGCCAGCAGTTTATCGGGGGCAGGGGGGGTGAGAAGCTACACCTTC. Translating it yields CASSLSGAGGVRSYTF.

This chain joins TRBV3-1 (or the pseudogene TRBV3-2) and TRBJ2-7, with TRBD2 matching 13 bases. This CDR3 spans 16 amino acids. Trimming at V came to 7 bases and at J to 5 bases, leaving 11 bases not matched to a gene. In germline, CDR1 is LGHDT, CDR2 YNNKEL (reference sequence). The chain's CDR3 is CASTLVVGLAGNEQYF. For the CDR3, the DNA is TGTGCCAGCACCCTTGTAGTGGGACTAGCGGGAAACGAGCAGTACTTC.

The chain couples TRBV30 to TRBJ2-7; D gene ambiguous. V was pared by 3 bases and J by 5 bases, with 11 bases between. The CDR3 consists of 12 residues. CDR1 is GTSNPN and CDR2 is SVGIG in the germline V gene (reference sequence). CDR3 amino acids: CAWRVGSHEQYF. The DNA for the CDR3 is TGTGCCTGGAGGGTAGGGTCCCACGAGCAGTACTTC.

The chain has TRBV5-1 and TRBJ2-7, with D possibly called TRBD1 or TRBD2 (7 bases each). This CDR3 spans 15 amino acids. Trimming removed 4 bases from V and 3 bases from J, with 17 bases in between. The germline gives CDR1 SGHRS, CDR2 YFSETQ. The CDR3 sequence is CASSLRGGIVYEQYF. The CDR3 region has the DNA TGCGCCAGCAGCCTCAGGGGGGGCATTGTCTACGAGCAGTACTTC. The full variable domain, in which reference TRBV5-1 and TRBJ2-7 provide the parts outside the CDR3, is KAGVTQTPRYLIKTRGQQVTLSCSPISGHRSVSWYQQTPGQGLQFLFEYFSETQRNKGNFPGRFSGRQFSNSRSEMNVSTLELGDSALYLCASSLRGGIVYEQYFGPGTRLTVT.

A remark on this clone: One end of the junction fails to match germline, which may point to a read error. V usage is TRBV28 and J usage is TRBJ2-4; possible D gene TRBD1, 7 bases. Germline CDR1 and CDR2: MDHEN and SYDVKM. The CDR3 covers 13 residues. CDR3 bases: TGTGTCAGCAGTTCGGGGGACAGAAACATTCAGTACTTC. Protein product: CVSSSGDRNIQYF.

The chain recombines TRBV6-2 or TRBV6-3 with TRBJ2-5; D is undetermined. V lost 4 bases to trimming and J lost 1 base, with 16 bases between them. CDR3 length equals 16 residues. Germline loops: CDR1 MNHEY, CDR2 SVGEGT. As DNA, the CDR3 is TGTGCCAGCAGTTCGACACAGCGACATATCCAAGAGACCCAGTACTTC. The encoded protein is CASSSTQRHIQETQYF.

The chain employs TRBV4-1 and TRBJ1-3; the D gene is possibly TRBD1 (5 bases). This CDR3 region has 16 residues. With 3 bases removed from V and 4 bases from J, the gap between germline ends came to 16 bases. Germline CDR1 is MGHRA and CDR2 is YSYEKL. In nucleotides, the CDR3 is TGCGCCAGCAGCCAGCCCACCCAGGGCTCCGGAAACACCATATATTTT. It codes for CASSQPTQGSGNTIYF.

V usage is TRBV28 and J usage is TRBJ1-5, with no clear D. The V gene lost 6 bases and the J gene lost 4 bases, with 19 bases spanning the gap. CDR3 length: 16 amino acids. Germline loops: CDR1 MDHEN, CDR2 SYDVKM. The CDR3 protein is CASSSLKDGSNQPQHF. The CDR3 DNA is TGTGCCAGCAGCTCCCTCAAGGACGGAAGTAATCAGCCCCAGCATTTT.

This chain uses TRBV5-4 with TRBJ2-7, with D unresolved. The CDR3 totals 14 residues. The V and J ends lost 0 bases and 0 bases respectively, with 7 bases between them. The germline V gene encodes CDR1 SGHNT and CDR2 YYREEE (reference sequence). The CDR3 spells CASSLEKYSYEQYF. CDR3 DNA sequence: TGTGCCAGCAGCTTGGAAAAATACTCCTACGAGCAGTACTTC.

V is TRBV19 and J is TRBJ1-2; D possibly corresponds to TRBD1 (6 bases). This CDR3 region has 14 residues. The germline V gene encodes CDR1 LNHDA and CDR2 SQIVND (reference sequence). V was cut by 10 bases and J by 6 bases, with 21 bases left in between. The CDR3 nucleotides read TGTGCCACCCGAGAGCGGGGGGCAGGGGATGGCTACACCTTC. Translation gives CATRERGAGDGYTF.

The V call is TRBV18, the J call TRBJ2-1, with D possibly TRBD1 on 5 matching bases. The CDR3 has 16 amino acids. CDR1 is KGHSH and CDR2 is LQKENI in the germline V gene. V gave up 3 bases and J gave up 5 bases, with 17 bases separating them. CDR3 nucleotide sequence: TGTGCCAGCTCACCGCAGAGTATGGCAGGGCACAATGAGCAGTTCTTC. Protein product: CASSPQSMAGHNEQFF. Looking up the rest from reference TRBV18 and TRBJ2-1 gives the full variable domain: NAGVMQNPRHLVRRRGQEARLRCSPMKGHSHVYWYRQLPEEGLKFMVYLQKENIIDESGMPKERFSAEFPKEGPSILRIQQVVRGDSAAYFCASSPQSMAGHNEQFFGPGTRLTVL.